This T cell receptor beta chain was recovered during a study of T cells in Graves' hyperthyroidism and ophthalmopathy. With respect to this clonotype: Antigen: not known.

Findings and caveats of the study: Blood samples included most of the expanded thyroid clonotypes exceeding 0.001.

Active moderate-to-severe ophthalmopathy, Clinical Activity Score at least 3, NOSPECS at least 4, under 3 months' duration. Exclusion of patients followed from uncontrolled infection, other autoimmune disease, pregnancy or lactation. Used for diagnoses were clinical symptoms, serum thyroxine and TRAb, thyroid ultrasound and orbital computed tomography. From RNA transcripts, TCR beta CDR3 regions were amplified. An initial round of RT-PCR targeting the TCR CDR3 relied on the HTBI primer set. TCRdb independently ran MiXCR on the multiplex PCR reads; one entry per CDR3 protein. The sample lists hundreds of thousands of distinct CDR3 sequences; less than 25% were seen once. The CDR3 is 13 amino acids. V lost 3 bases to trimming and J lost 14 bases; unmatched junction nucleotides: 6. Germline V gene data show CDR1 as LNHDA and CDR2 as SQIVND (reference sequence).

Sequencing used blood. The TCR comes from a man aged 25-40 years with Graves' ophthalmopathy. The V and J genes are TRBV19 and TRBJ1-6; 8 nucleotides match TRBD1. The CDR3 reads CASSISQGATLHF. For the CDR3, the DNA is TGTGCCAGTAGTATTTCGCAGGGGGCCACCCTCCACTTT.